The present T cell receptor beta chain was sequenced within a study of regulatory T cells in long-lasting Graves disease. Study results and limitations: Newly diagnosed patients shared about a thousand public clonotypes; persistent patients shared about 2,700.

Arm-PCR with iRepertoire HTBI primers amplified the CDR3 regions for these TCR beta libraries. TCRdb used MiXCR to reprocess the multiplex PCR reads, holding one entry per CDR3 protein. Of a few hundred thousand distinct CDR3 sequences listed, less than 25% are singletons. In the case of this clonotype: Its antigen remains unknown.

Time point here: persistent/refractory GD, antithyroid drugs over 5 years with positive TRAb. Construction of the TCR library relied on RNA isolated from PBMCs. In each case, Graves' disease was diagnosed per American Thyroid Association guidelines. Trimming removed 3 bases from V and 1 base from J, with 13 bases in between. The CDR3 is 15 amino acids. The germline V gene encodes CDR1 LGHDT and CDR2 YNNKEL (reference sequence). This sequence originates from a female donor with Graves disease. This sample comprised peripheral blood mononuclear cells (PBMCs), obtained when the disease was refractory, from a patient treated with antithyroid drugs. This sequence joins TRBV3-1 and TRBJ2-7, with D possibly TRBD2 on 6 matching bases. CDR3 DNA sequence: TGTGCCAGCAGCCACCTGCGGGACCAATCCTACGAGCAGTACTTC. Residues: CASSHLRDQSYEQYF.